These 19 T cell receptor beta chains were sequenced from one sample in a study of T cell repertoires in cytomegalovirus infection. TCRdb used MiXCR to reprocess the reads, holding one entry per CDR3 protein. The repertoire consists of about 740,000 distinct CDR3 sequences, with around a third occurring once and the leading ten covering roughly 18%. These receptors' antigens are unknown. Sample: cultured PBMCs, taken from culture after CMV antigen stimulation. Receptor source: a human donor in good health (CMV status not recorded). Some clones in this sample may be carry-over from other donors' samples.

This chain uses TRBV7-7 with TRBJ2-2, with D unresolved. CDR1 SSHAT and CDR2 FNYEAQ come from the germline V gene (reference sequence). This CDR3 spans 14 amino acids. V shed 8 bases and J shed 1 base, with 11 bases lying between them. This CDR3 is CASEFDKNTGELFF. CDR3 nucleotides: TGTGCCAGCGAATTCGACAAGAACACCGGGGAGCTGTTTTTT.

The chain combines TRBV4-3 with TRBJ1-2; maybe TRBD1 (6 bases). This CDR3 contains 15 residues. Germline V gives CDR1 LGHNA, CDR2 YSLEER. V was pared by 2 bases and J by 4 bases, with 14 bases between. CDR3 in DNA: TGCGCCAGCAGCCAATGGGGGGCGCCTGGCTATGGCTACACCTTC. Translated: CASSQWGAPGYGYTF.

This clonotype turned up a few times. The chain joins TRBV2 to TRBJ1-2, with D hard to call. CDR3 length: 13 residues. CDR1 is SNHLY and CDR2 is FYNNEI in the germline V gene. The V end was cut by 8 bases, the J end by 6 bases, with 16 bases between. CDR3 amino acids: CASSNEGIDGYTF. For the CDR3, the DNA is TGTGCCAGCTCAAACGAGGGTATCGATGGCTACACCTTC.

This clonotype was detected only a few times. The chain joins TRBV12-3 or TRBV12-4 to TRBJ2-1; TRBD2 matches 7 bases. This CDR3 is built from 15 residues. V lost 5 bases to trimming and J lost 2 bases; unmatched junction nucleotides: 6. The CDR3 DNA follows: TGTGCCAGCAGTAGAGCGGGATTAACCTACAATGAGCAGTTCTTC. Protein product: CASSRAGLTYNEQFF.

This clonotype was picked up a small number of times. CDR3 region: CAISGTGIEQYF. CDR3 nucleotide sequence: TGTGCCATCTCCGGGACAGGGATAGAGCAGTACTTC. J is TRBJ2-7 and V is TRBV10-3, with 9 bases identical to TRBD1. The length of the CDR3 is 12 residues. J lost 7 bases, V lost 8 bases, and 6 bases had no gene match. Germline V gives CDR1 ENHRY, CDR2 SYGVKD.

J is TRBJ2-2 and V is TRBV7-8; 8 bases fit TRBD1. Per the germline V gene, CDR1 is SGHVS and CDR2 is FQNEAQ. V dropped 5 bases and J dropped 3; count of bases not matched to a gene: 5. This CDR3 comprises 15 residues. CDR3 in amino acids: CASSRTGLDTGELFF. The CDR3 DNA reads TGTGCCAGCAGCCGGACAGGGTTGGACACCGGGGAGCTGTTTTTT.

V gene TRBV7-2 combines with J gene TRBJ2-7, with D unclear. The germline CDR1 and CDR2 sequences are SGHTA and FQGNSA. The CDR3 has 14 amino acids. The V end lost 2 bases, the J end lost 2 bases, and 10 bases lay between the germline ends. The CDR3 protein is CASSLLLGPYEQYF. As DNA, the CDR3 is TGTGCCAGCAGCTTACTTCTAGGGCCCTACGAGCAGTACTTC.

The J gene is TRBJ1-2, the V gene TRBV6-4; the D gene is possibly TRBD1 (6 bases). V lost 6 bases, J lost 7 bases, and 15 bases lay in between. The germline V gene encodes CDR1 MRHNA and CDR2 SNTAGT. CDR3 size: 13 residues. CDR3 sequence (DNA): TGTGCCAGCAGGTGGGGGCCGGATGGTGGCTACACCTTC. Protein sequence: CASRWGPDGGYTF.

The genes are TRBV7-8 and TRBJ2-5; D is unresolved. With 1 base removed from V and 2 bases from J, the gap between germline ends came to 17 bases. CDR1 is SGHVS, CDR2 FQNEAQ, per germline. The CDR3 loop spans 17 amino acids. The CDR3, as DNA: TGTGCCAGCAGCTTAGAATATCTTGGGCAACAGCAAGAGACCCAGTACTTC. Translation gives CASSLEYLGQQQETQYF.

This rearrangement joins TRBV28 to TRBJ2-1; no clear D. V dropped 6 bases and J dropped 7 bases, with 19 bases sitting between them. This CDR3 is built from 15 residues. Germline V gene lookup returns CDR1 MDHEN and CDR2 SYDVKM. The CDR3 sequence: CASSPAQVGKNEQFF. CDR3 coding DNA: TGTGCCAGCAGCCCCGCCCAAGTAGGGAAGAATGAGCAGTTCTTC.

This clonotype was seen only a few times. CDR3 sequence: CASTARGGLAGVEQFF. The CDR3 coding sequence is TGTGCCAGCACCGCTCGGGGGGGACTAGCGGGGGTTGAGCAGTTCTTC. This sequence joins TRBV27 and TRBJ2-1; TRBD2 aligns across 14 bases. V lost 7 bases to trimming and J lost 9 bases; unmatched junction nucleotides: 11. The CDR3 covers 16 residues. Germline CDR1 and CDR2: MNHEY and SMNVEV (reference sequence).

The sample holds a few counts of this clonotype. This rearrangement joins TRBV6-2 or TRBV6-3 to TRBJ1-5; no clear D gene. V lost 2 bases and J lost 2, with 10 bases in between. The CDR3 is 15 residues long. Germline V gene data show CDR1 as MNHEY and CDR2 as SVGEGT. CDR3 coding DNA: TGTGCCAGCAGTTACCGATCTGAGGGCAATCAGCCCCAGCATTTT. The encoded protein is CASSYRSEGNQPQHF.

Here the CDR3 DNA reads TGTGCCAGCAGCTCCAGAGGAGCGGGGGGGCCAGATACGCAGTATTTT. Protein sequence: CASSSRGAGGPDTQYF. J is TRBJ2-3 and V is TRBV7-8; 10 bases fit TRBD2. CDR3 length: 16 residues. Trimming at V came to 4 bases and at J to 4 bases, leaving 8 bases not matched to a gene. From germline, CDR1 is SGHVS and CDR2 FQNEAQ.

The chain couples TRBV7-6 to TRBJ2-5, with 8 positions matching TRBD1. The CDR3 is made up of 14 amino acids. CDR1 and CDR2 (germline): SGHVS, FNYEAQ. V dropped 2 bases and J dropped 5; count of bases not matched to a gene: 4. Written as DNA, the CDR3 is TGTGCCAGCAGCTTATGGGACAGGTCGGAGACCCAGTACTTC. This encodes CASSLWDRSETQYF.

V usage is TRBV20-1 and J usage is TRBJ2-3; maybe TRBD2 (5 bases). Per germline, CDR1 DFQATT and CDR2 SNEGSKA (reference sequence). Trimming took 4 bases from V and 5 from J, leaving 16 bases between them. The CDR3 has 14 residues. The CDR3: CSANLGSSEDTQYF. DNA of the CDR3: TGCAGTGCTAACCTAGGGAGTAGCGAAGATACGCAGTATTTT.

As to this clonotype: One junction end does not reproduce the germline sequence, and a read error may be involved. The V and J genes are TRBV10-3 and TRBJ2-4; the match to TRBD1 covers 9 bases. The germline V gene encodes CDR1 ENHRY and CDR2 SYGVKD. The length of the CDR3 is 12 residues. The CDR3 loop reads CAISGGQGNQCF. CDR3 nucleotides: TGTGCCATCAGTGGGGGACAGGGTAATCAGTGCTTC.

The V gene is TRBV12-3 or TRBV12-4, the J gene TRBJ2-1; a possible D gene is TRBD2 (6 bases). Between the trimmed V and J ends, which lost 4 bases and 9 bases, there was a span of 16 bases. The CDR3 contains 14 residues. The CDR3 DNA follows: TGTGCCAGCAGTTCAAGGGACTGGGCTTCTGAGCAGTTCTTC. Translation: CASSSRDWASEQFF.

This clonotype was counted ten times or more. The chain employs TRBV7-2 and TRBJ2-7; D may correspond to TRBD1 or TRBD2 (5 bases each). Trimming cost V 7 bases and J 7 bases, with 17 bases left between them. The CDR3 sequence is 13 residues long. The V gene's germline CDR1 is SGHTA and CDR2 FQGNSA. In DNA, the CDR3 is TGTGCCAGCACCCGGGGCCCCCGGGGAGAGCAGTACTTC. This sequence encodes CASTRGPRGEQYF. The whole variable domain, filled in from reference TRBV7-2 and TRBJ2-7, reads GAGVSQSPSNKVTEKGKDVELRCDPISGHTALYWYRQSLGQGLEFLIYFQGNSAPDKSGLPSDRFSAERTGGSVSTLTIQRTQQEDSAVYLCASTRGPRGEQYFGPGTRLTVT.

CDR3: CASTEGSPLSEQFF. In DNA form, the CDR3 reads TGCGCCAGCACCGAGGGGAGCCCATTGAGTGAGCAGTTCTTC. The chain couples TRBV5-1 to TRBJ2-1; D possibly uses TRBD1 or TRBD2 (5 bases each). The CDR3 extends over 14 amino acids. Germline CDR1 is SGHRS and CDR2 is YFSETQ. The V and J ends lost 6 bases and 9 bases respectively, with 19 bases between them.